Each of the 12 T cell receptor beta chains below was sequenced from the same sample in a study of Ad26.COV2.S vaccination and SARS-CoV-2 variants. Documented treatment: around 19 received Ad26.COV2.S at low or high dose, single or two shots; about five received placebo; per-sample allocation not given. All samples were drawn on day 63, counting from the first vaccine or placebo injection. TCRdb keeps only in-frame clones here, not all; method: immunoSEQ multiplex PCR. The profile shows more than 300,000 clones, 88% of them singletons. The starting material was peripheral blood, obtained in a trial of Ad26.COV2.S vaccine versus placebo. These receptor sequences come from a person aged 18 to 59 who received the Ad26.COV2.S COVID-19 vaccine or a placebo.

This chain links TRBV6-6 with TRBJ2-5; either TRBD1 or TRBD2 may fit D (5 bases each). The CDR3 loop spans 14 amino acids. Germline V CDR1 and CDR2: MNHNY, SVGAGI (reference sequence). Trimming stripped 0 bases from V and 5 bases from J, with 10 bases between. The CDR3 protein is CASSYSGELETQYF. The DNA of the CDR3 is TGTGCCAGCAGTTACTCAGGGGAGTTGGAGACCCAGTACTTC.

The CDR3 sequence: CASSSPTGTPWRDTQYF. CDR3 DNA sequence: TGTGCCAGCAGTAGTCCGACCGGGACTCCCTGGAGAGATACGCAGTATTTT. J is TRBJ2-3 and V is TRBV6-2 or TRBV6-3, with D tentatively TRBD2 (6 bases). CDR3 length equals 17 residues. CDR1 MNHEY and CDR2 SVGEGT come from the germline V gene. V was shortened by 5 bases and J by 5 bases, with 23 bases between the two germline ends.

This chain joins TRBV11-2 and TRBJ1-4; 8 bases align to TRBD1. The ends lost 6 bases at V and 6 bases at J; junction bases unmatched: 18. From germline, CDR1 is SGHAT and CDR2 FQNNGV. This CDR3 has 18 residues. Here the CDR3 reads CASSRFPGQATRDEKLFF. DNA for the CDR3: TGTGCCAGCAGTCGATTCCCGGGACAGGCAACGCGGGATGAAAAACTGTTTTTT.

The CDR3 region is CASRRGDSGANVLTF. The CDR3 region has the DNA TGTGCCAGCAGGAGGGGAGACTCTGGGGCCAACGTCCTGACTTTC. The genes are TRBV6-5 and TRBJ2-6; D could derive from TRBD1 or TRBD2 (5 bases each). This CDR3 spans 15 amino acids. The germline V gene encodes CDR1 MNHEY and CDR2 SVGAGI. The V and J ends lost 6 bases and 0 bases respectively, with 9 bases between them.

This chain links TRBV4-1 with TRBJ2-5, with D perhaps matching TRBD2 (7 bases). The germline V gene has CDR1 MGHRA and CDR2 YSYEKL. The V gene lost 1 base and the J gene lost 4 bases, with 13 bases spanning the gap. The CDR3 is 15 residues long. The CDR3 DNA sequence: TGCGCCAGCAGCCAAGTCGCCGCGGGGGCAGAGACCCAGTACTTC. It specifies CASSQVAAGAETQYF.

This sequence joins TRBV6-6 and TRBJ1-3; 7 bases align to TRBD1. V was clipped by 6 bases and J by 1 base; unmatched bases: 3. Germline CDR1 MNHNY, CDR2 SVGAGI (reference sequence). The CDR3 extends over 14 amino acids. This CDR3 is CASSQGGSGNTIYF. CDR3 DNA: TGTGCCAGCAGCCAGGGGGGATCTGGAAACACCATATATTTT.

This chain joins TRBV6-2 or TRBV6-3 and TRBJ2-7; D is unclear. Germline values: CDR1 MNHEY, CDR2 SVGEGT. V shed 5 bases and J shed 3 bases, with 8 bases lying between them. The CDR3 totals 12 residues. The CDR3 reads CASSLDHYEQYF. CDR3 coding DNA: TGTGCCAGCAGTCTGGACCACTACGAGCAGTACTTC.

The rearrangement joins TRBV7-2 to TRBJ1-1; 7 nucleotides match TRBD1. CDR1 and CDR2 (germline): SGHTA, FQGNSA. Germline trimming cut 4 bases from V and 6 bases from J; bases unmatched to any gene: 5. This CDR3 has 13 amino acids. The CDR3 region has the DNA TGTGCCAGCAGCTCAGACAGGGCCTCTGAAGCTTTCTTT. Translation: CASSSDRASEAFF.

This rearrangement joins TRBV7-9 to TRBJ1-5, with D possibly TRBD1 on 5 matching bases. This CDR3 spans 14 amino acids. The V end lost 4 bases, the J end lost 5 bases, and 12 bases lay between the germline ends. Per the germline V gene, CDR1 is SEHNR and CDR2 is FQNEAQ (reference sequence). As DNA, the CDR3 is TGTGCCAGCAGCTCCAGGGTCCCCGATCAGCCCCAGCATTTT. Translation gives CASSSRVPDQPQHF.

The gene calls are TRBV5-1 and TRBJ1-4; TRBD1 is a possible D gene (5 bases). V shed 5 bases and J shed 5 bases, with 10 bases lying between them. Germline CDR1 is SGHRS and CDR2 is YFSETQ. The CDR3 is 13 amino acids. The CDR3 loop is CASSPGPNEKLFF. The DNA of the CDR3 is TGCGCCAGCAGTCCAGGGCCGAATGAAAAACTGTTTTTT.

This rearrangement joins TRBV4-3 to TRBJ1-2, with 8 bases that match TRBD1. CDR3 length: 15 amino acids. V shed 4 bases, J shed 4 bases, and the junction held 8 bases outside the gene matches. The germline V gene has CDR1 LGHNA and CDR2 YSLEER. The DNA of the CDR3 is TGCGCCAGCAGCCCGGGACAGGCTTTTACCTATGGCTACACCTTC. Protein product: CASSPGQAFTYGYTF.

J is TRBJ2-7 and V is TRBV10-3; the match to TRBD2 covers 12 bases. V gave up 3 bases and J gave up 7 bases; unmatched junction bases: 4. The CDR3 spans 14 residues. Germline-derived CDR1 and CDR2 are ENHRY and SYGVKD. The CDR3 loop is CAISEGLAGWEQYF. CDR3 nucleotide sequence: TGTGCCATCAGTGAAGGACTAGCGGGGTGGGAGCAGTACTTC.